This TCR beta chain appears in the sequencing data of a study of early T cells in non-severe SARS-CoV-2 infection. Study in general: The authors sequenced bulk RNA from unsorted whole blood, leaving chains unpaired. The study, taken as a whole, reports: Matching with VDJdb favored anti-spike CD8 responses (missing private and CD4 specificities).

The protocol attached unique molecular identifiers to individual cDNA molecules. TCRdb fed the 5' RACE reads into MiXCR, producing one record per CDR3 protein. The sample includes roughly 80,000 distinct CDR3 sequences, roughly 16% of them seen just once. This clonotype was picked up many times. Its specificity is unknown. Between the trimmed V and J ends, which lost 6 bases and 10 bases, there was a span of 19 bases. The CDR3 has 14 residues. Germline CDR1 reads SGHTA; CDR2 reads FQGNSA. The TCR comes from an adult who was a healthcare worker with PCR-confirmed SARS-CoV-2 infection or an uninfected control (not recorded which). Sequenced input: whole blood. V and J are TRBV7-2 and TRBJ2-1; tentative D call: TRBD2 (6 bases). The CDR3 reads CASRMRRGLREQFF. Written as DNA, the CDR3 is TGTGCCAGCAGGATGAGGAGGGGCCTAAGGGAGCAGTTCTTC. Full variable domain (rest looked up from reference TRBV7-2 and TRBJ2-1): GAGVSQSPSNKVTEKGKDVELRCDPISGHTALYWYRQSLGQGLEFLIYFQGNSAPDKSGLPSDRFSAERTGGSVSTLTIQRTQQEDSAVYLCASRMRRGLREQFFGPGTRLTVL.